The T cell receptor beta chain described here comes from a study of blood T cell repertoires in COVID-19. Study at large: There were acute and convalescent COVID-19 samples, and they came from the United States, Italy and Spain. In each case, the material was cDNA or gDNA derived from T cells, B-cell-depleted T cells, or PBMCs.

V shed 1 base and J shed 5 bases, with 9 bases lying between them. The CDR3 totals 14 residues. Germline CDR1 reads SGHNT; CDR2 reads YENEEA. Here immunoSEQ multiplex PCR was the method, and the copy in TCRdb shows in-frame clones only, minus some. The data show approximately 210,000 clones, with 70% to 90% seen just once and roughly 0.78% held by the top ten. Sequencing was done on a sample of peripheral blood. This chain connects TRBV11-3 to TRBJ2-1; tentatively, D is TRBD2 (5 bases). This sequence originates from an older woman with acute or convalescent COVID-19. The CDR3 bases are TGTGCCAGCAGCTTAGGAGCGGCGAACAATGAGCAGTTCTTC. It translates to CASSLGAANNEQFF.